These 24 T cell receptor beta chains came from one sample sequenced in a study of blood T cell repertoires in COVID-19. Here immunoSEQ multiplex PCR was the method, and the copy in TCRdb shows in-frame clones only, minus some. The data hold approximately 200,000 clones, with more than 70% observed a single time. The material sequenced was peripheral blood. These receptor sequences come from a person aged 70 to 79 with COVID-19, enrolled during active disease.

This clone was seen more than once but under ten times. The J gene is TRBJ2-7, the V gene TRBV6-2 or TRBV6-3; 13 bases line up with TRBD2. CDR1 MNHEY and CDR2 SVGEGT come from the germline V gene. Trimming removed 4 bases from V and 0 bases from J; junction bases left unmatched: 6. This CDR3 is 17 amino acids long. The CDR3 protein is CASSSLTSGRSSYEQYF. In DNA form, the CDR3 reads TGTGCCAGCAGTTCATTGACTAGCGGGAGGAGCTCCTACGAGCAGTACTTC.

J is TRBJ1-2 and V is TRBV28; the match to TRBD1 covers 7 bases. J gave up 2 bases and V 8 bases, and 5 bases lay outside the gene matches. CDR1 is MDHEN, CDR2 SYDVKM, per germline. There are 13 residues in the CDR3. As DNA, the CDR3 is TGTGCCAGCCAACTGGGACAGAACTATGGCTACACCTTC. Its protein product is CASQLGQNYGYTF.

This CDR3 is CASTPYSNQPQHF. The CDR3, as DNA: TGTGCCAGCACCCCGTATAGCAATCAGCCCCAGCATTTT. This sequence joins TRBV28 and TRBJ1-5; D remains unclear. V was shortened by 7 bases and J by 0 bases, with 7 bases between the two germline ends. From germline, CDR1 is MDHEN and CDR2 SYDVKM. The CDR3 contains 13 residues.

This clone came up once. The rearrangement uses TRBV12-3 or TRBV12-4 and TRBJ1-5, with D unresolved. Deletions cut 3 bases from V and 6 bases from J, with 6 bases between. The CDR3 extends over 12 amino acids. Here the CDR3 DNA reads TGTGCCAGCAGTTTTGGGCGTCAGCCCCAGCATTTT. It codes for CASSFGRQPQHF.

The rearrangement links TRBV30 to TRBJ1-3; unclear D gene. The V end was cut by 4 bases, the J end by 2 bases, with 9 bases between. The CDR3 is made up of 13 amino acids. Germline lookup yields CDR1 GTSNPN and CDR2 SVGIG (reference sequence). This CDR3 reads CAWMSGTGNTIYF. Here the CDR3 DNA reads TGTGCCTGGATGTCGGGTACTGGAAACACCATATATTTT.

DNA for the CDR3: TGCGCCAGCAGCCAAGAACTCGGACAGATACGCTCCTACGAGCAGTACTTC. This codes for CASSQELGQIRSYEQYF. This chain connects TRBV4-1 to TRBJ2-7, with D possibly TRBD1 on 6 matching bases. Trimming removed 0 bases at V and 0 bases at J, with 15 bases between. CDR1 and CDR2 (germline): MGHRA, YSYEKL. CDR3 length: 17 amino acids.

The V and J genes are TRBV7-2 and TRBJ1-5; D possibly corresponds to TRBD1 (5 bases). This CDR3 is built from 15 residues. V lost 3 bases to trimming and J lost 1 base, with 10 bases between them. Germline V gene sequence: CDR1 SGHTA, CDR2 FQGNSA. The CDR3 sequence is CASSLKAGSNQPQHF. The DNA for the CDR3 is TGTGCCAGCAGCTTGAAGGCAGGGAGCAATCAGCCCCAGCATTTT.

The V and J genes are TRBV23-1 and TRBJ1-2; D is ambiguous. TRBV23-1 is classed as an ORF, of uncertain function. The CDR3 extends over 10 amino acids. The V end was cut by 7 bases, the J end by 7 bases, with 7 bases between. CDR3 region: CASTPCGYTF. The CDR3 coding sequence is TGCGCCAGCACCCCTTGTGGCTACACCTTC.

A single count supports this clone. This sequence joins TRBV20-1 and TRBJ2-2; 9 nucleotides line up with TRBD2. Germline loops: CDR1 DFQATT, CDR2 SNEGSKA (reference sequence). The CDR3 sequence is 16 residues long. The J segment lost 3 bases and the V segment lost 3 bases, leaving 8 bases of the junction unmatched. The CDR3 loop is CSASFLAGLDTGELFF. The CDR3 bases are TGCAGTGCTAGTTTCCTAGCGGGATTGGACACCGGGGAGCTGTTTTTT.

J is TRBJ2-7 and V is TRBV6-2 or TRBV6-3; 9 bases map to TRBD2. Losses at the gene ends were 5 bases for V and 1 base for J; bases not matched to a gene: 6. Germline CDR1 and CDR2: MNHEY and SVGEGT. The CDR3 is 15 amino acids. The CDR3 nucleotides read TGTGCCAGCAGTGTCCAAGCGGGGGGATCCTACGAGCAGTACTTC. Its protein is CASSVQAGGSYEQYF.

The rearrangement joins TRBV27 to TRBJ2-1, with 10 bases matching TRBD2. The junction had 5 bases not matched to a gene; V was cut back by 5 bases and J by 4 bases. CDR3 size: 15 residues. CDR1 MNHEY and CDR2 SMNVEV come from the germline V gene (reference sequence). CDR3 region: CASSPSGRLYNEQFF. The CDR3 DNA sequence: TGTGCCAGCAGTCCTAGCGGGAGACTTTACAATGAGCAGTTCTTC.

The gene calls are TRBV18 and TRBJ2-7; 9 bases fit TRBD1. Germline CDR1 KGHSH, CDR2 LQKENI. Germline trimming cut 4 bases from V and 3 bases from J; bases unmatched to any gene: 7. The CDR3 is 15 amino acids. CDR3 in amino acids: CASSLYRDRVYEQYF. CDR3 bases: TGTGCCAGCTCACTATACCGGGACAGGGTCTACGAGCAGTACTTC.

The chain's CDR3 is CASSYWRHPSEGANVLTF. CDR3 DNA sequence: TGTGCCAGCAGTTACTGGCGTCACCCGTCGGAGGGGGCCAACGTCCTGACTTTC. V and J are TRBV6-2 or TRBV6-3 and TRBJ2-6; D remains ambiguous. V was clipped by 1 base and J by 4 bases, with 17 bases between them. This CDR3 is built from 18 residues. Germline V lookup: CDR1 MNHEY, CDR2 SVGEGT.

This clone was seen just once. This rearrangement joins TRBV29-1 to TRBJ2-7, with 7 nucleotides matching TRBD1. The CDR3 has 11 amino acids. The V gene end was trimmed by 6 bases and the J gene end by 3 bases; junction bases not matched to a gene: 2. Germline CDR1 SQVTM, CDR2 ANQGSEA. The CDR3 here is CSVGQDYEQYF. The CDR3 DNA sequence: TGCAGCGTCGGACAGGACTACGAGCAGTACTTC.

The chain combines TRBV2 with TRBJ2-4; D is unclear. This CDR3 is built from 15 residues. Trimming pared 4 bases from V and 3 bases from J, leaving 13 bases between. CDR1 and CDR2 (germline): SNHLY, FYNNEI. CDR3 residues: CASSVFFEVKNIQYF. The CDR3 coding sequence is TGTGCCAGCAGTGTTTTTTTTGAGGTCAAAAACATTCAGTACTTC.

The chain joins TRBV30 to TRBJ2-7, with 8 bases matching TRBD2. The ends lost 1 base at V and 6 bases at J; junction bases unmatched: 17. In germline, CDR1 is GTSNPN, CDR2 SVGIG (reference sequence). This CDR3 is built from 17 residues. For the CDR3, the DNA is TGTGCCTGGAGTGCCGACCGTCTCGGGACTAGTAGGGGCGAGCAGTACTTC. Its protein is CAWSADRLGTSRGEQYF.

This clone was detected a few times. The junction shows a germline mismatch at one end, possibly a read error. The chain uses TRBV24-1 and TRBJ1-6; D is unresolved. This CDR3 is built from 8 residues. CDR1 and CDR2 from the germline V gene are KGHDR and SFDVKD. CDR3 amino acids: CAHSALHF. The CDR3 coding sequence is TGTGCCCATTCAGCCCTCCACTTT.

The chain combines TRBV5-1 with TRBJ1-1; the D is unclear. Trimming cost V 6 bases and J 0 bases, with 9 bases left between them. Per the germline V gene, CDR1 is SGHRS and CDR2 is YFSETQ. The CDR3 is 13 amino acids. CDR3 DNA: TGCGCCAGCAAGCAGGATCTGAACACTGAAGCTTTCTTT. This encodes CASKQDLNTEAFF.

The chain links TRBV28 to TRBJ1-1; TRBD1 agrees at 12 bases. The germline CDR1 and CDR2 sequences are MDHEN and SYDVKM. The CDR3 has 16 amino acids. V dropped 5 bases and J dropped 6; count of bases not matched to a gene: 10. The CDR3 is CASSLPGQGAFSEAFF. CDR3 nucleotide sequence: TGTGCCAGCAGTCTTCCGGGACAGGGGGCATTCTCTGAAGCTTTCTTT.

The table lists this clone with a few counts. J is TRBJ2-1 and V is TRBV5-3; 8 bases map to TRBD2. TRBV5-3 is identified as an open reading frame with a role that is uncertain. The CDR3 consists of 15 residues. Trimming took 4 bases from V and 7 from J; bases not matched to a gene: 10. The CDR3 region is CARSPGVAGRNEQFF. The CDR3 DNA reads as TGTGCCAGAAGCCCCGGGGTAGCGGGGAGAAATGAGCAGTTCTTC.

This sequence joins TRBV6-6 and TRBJ2-5; 8 positions agree with TRBD1. The CDR3 is 13 amino acids. Germline V lookup: CDR1 MNHNY, CDR2 SVGAGI (reference sequence). V was clipped by 5 bases and J by 5 bases; unmatched bases: 4. CDR3 bases: TGTGCCAGCAGTAACAGGGGGAAGGAGACCCAGTACTTC. Translation gives CASSNRGKETQYF.

CDR3 nucleotide sequence: TGTGCCAGCAGTCGACAGTTCCTGAGCTCTGGAAACACCATATATTTT. Translation: CASSRQFLSSGNTIYF. The chain links TRBV28 to TRBJ1-3, with D possibly matching TRBD1 (5 bases). This CDR3 has 16 amino acids. V lost 5 bases to trimming and J lost 0 bases, with 14 bases between them. The germline gives CDR1 MDHEN, CDR2 SYDVKM.

CDR3 DNA: TGTGCCAGCAGAACTCAGGGGAATTCACCCCTCCACTTT. Residues: CASRTQGNSPLHF. The genes are TRBV5-4 and TRBJ1-6; a possible D gene is TRBD1 (6 bases). The CDR3 is 13 residues long. Deletions cut 5 bases from V and 7 bases from J, with 10 bases between. Per the germline V gene, CDR1 is SGHNT and CDR2 is YYREEE (reference sequence).

As DNA, the CDR3 is TGTGCCAGCCTACAAAGACAGGGGGTTGGCTACACCTTC. Protein product: CASLQRQGVGYTF. The rearrangement uses TRBV28 and TRBJ1-2; 9 bases line up with TRBD1. The CDR3 is 13 amino acids. The V gene end was trimmed by 8 bases and the J gene end by 7 bases; junction bases not matched to a gene: 8. Germline V gives CDR1 MDHEN, CDR2 SYDVKM.